Listed below are T cell receptor beta chains from one sample, sequenced in a study of T cells in Graves' hyperthyroidism and ophthalmopathy. Each CDR3 protein gets one entry after TCRdb re-called the multiplex PCR reads with MiXCR. Among 500,000 to 600,000 distinct CDR3 sequences listed, over 45% were seen once. Sequenced: peripheral blood or thyroid tissue (not recorded which). Receptors were obtained from an adult woman with Graves' disease, either hyperthyroidism or ophthalmopathy (not recorded which). Both conserved end residues are part of each CDR3. A D gene is named only where the DNA matches it firmly. Clone size, where shown, is once, few, many, or a class for clones that have expanded.

D: NA
J: TRBJ2-6
V: TRBV5-5
size: once
DNA: TGTGCCAGCAGACATTATAAAGGGTCTGGGGCCAACGTCCTGACTTTC
CDR3: CASRHYKGSGANVLTF

D: NA
J: TRBJ1-5
V: TRBV15
size: NA
DNA: TGTGCCACCAGCAGGAAACCTTTGGGGAGCAATCAGCCCCAGCATTTT
CDR3: CATSRKPLGSNQPQHF

D: NA
J: TRBJ1-2
V: TRBV7-2
size: many
DNA: TGTGCCAGCAGCTTAACCGGGGTTGGTGGCTACACCTTC
CDR3: CASSLTGVGGYTF

D: NA
J: TRBJ2-5
V: TRBV6-5
size: NA
DNA: TGTGCCAGCAGTTACTCGAGTTGGGAGACGGAGACCCAGTACTTC
CDR3: CASSYSSWETETQYF

D: TRBD1
J: TRBJ1-1
V: TRBV29-1
size: NA
DNA: TGCAGCGTTGTGGACAGGGTAAACACTGAAGCTTTCTTT
CDR3: CSVVDRVNTEAFF

D: NA
J: TRBJ1-2
V: TRBV3-1
size: NA
DNA: TGTGCCAGCAGCCAAGACGAGGGGACCAATGGCTACACCTTC
CDR3: CASSQDEGTNGYTF

D: NA
J: TRBJ2-5
V: TRBV14
size: many
DNA: TGTGCCAGCAGCCAAATGCAGGCGGCGTTGGAGACCCAGTACTTC
CDR3: CASSQMQAALETQYF

D: TRBD1
J: TRBJ2-7
V: TRBV4-1
size: many
DNA: TGCGCCAGCAGCCAAGAAAACAGGGGTGAATACGAGCAGTACTTC
CDR3: CASSQENRGEYEQYF

D: NA
J: TRBJ2-2
V: TRBV5-1
size: NA
DNA: TGCGCCAGCAGCTTGTTAAGCCAAGCGGCCCCGGTATTTGAGCTGTTTTTT
CDR3: CASSLLSQAAPVFELFF

D: TRBD2
J: TRBJ2-5
V: TRBV29-1
size: once
DNA: TGCAGCGACGGCGCGGGAGTTGCAGAGACCCAGTACTTC
CDR3: CSDGAGVAETQYF

D: NA
J: TRBJ1-3
V: TRBV2
size: NA
DNA: TGTGCCAGCAGTTCTCTCACAGGAGGGTTCGGAAACACCATATATTTT
CDR3: CASSSLTGGFGNTIYF

D: TRBD1
J: TRBJ1-1
V: TRBV5-4
size: NA
DNA: TGTGCCAGCAGTACATCCAGGGGGCACACTGAAGCTTTCTTT
CDR3: CASSTSRGHTEAFF

D: TRBD1
J: TRBJ1-5
V: TRBV7-2
size: many
DNA: TGTGCCAGCAGCTGGGACAGAAATCAGCCCCAGCATTTT
CDR3: CASSWDRNQPQHF

D: NA
J: TRBJ1-2
V: TRBV7-9
size: NA
DNA: TGTGCCAGCAGCTTAAGGGAGACCTACACCTTC
CDR3: CASSLRETYTF

D: TRBD1
J: TRBJ2-7
V: TRBV6-1
size: NA
DNA: TGTGCCAGCATATTGACGACAGGGCTCGTACCCTACGAGCAGTACTTC
CDR3: CASILTTGLVPYEQYF

D: NA
J: TRBJ2-7
V: TRBV14
size: many
DNA: TGTGCCAGCAGCCAGGCCGGGGGGCCTACGAAGCAGTACTTC
CDR3: CASSQAGGPTKQYF

D: TRBD1
J: TRBJ1-1
V: TRBV20-1
size: NA
DNA: TGCAGTGCTAGAGATTTGAGGGACAGGGGGCGTACTGAAGCTTTCTTT
CDR3: CSARDLRDRGRTEAFF

D: TRBD2
J: TRBJ2-5
V: TRBV20-1
size: NA
DNA: TGCGGTGCTACACGATTATTAGCGGGGGGGGAGACCCAGTACTTC
CDR3: CGATRLLAGGETQYF

D: NA
J: TRBJ2-5
V: TRBV20-1
size: many
DNA: TGCAGTGCTACCCCCTTGGGAACGGAGACCCAGTACTTC
CDR3: CSATPLGTETQYF

D: TRBD1
J: TRBJ1-2
V: TRBV15
size: NA
DNA: TGTGCCACCAGCAGAGACCCCCGAACAGGGGCGCATTATGGCTACACCTTC
CDR3: CATSRDPRTGAHYGYTF

D: NA
J: TRBJ1-4
V: TRBV10-3
size: once
DNA: TGTGCCATCAGTGAGTCGGTTGGGACTAATGAAAAACTGTTTTTT
CDR3: CAISESVGTNEKLFF

D: TRBD1
J: TRBJ1-1
V: TRBV6-6
size: NA
DNA: TGTGCCATCAGTCCCGGACAGGGGCTGAACACTGAAGCTTTCTTT
CDR3: CAISPGQGLNTEAFF

D: NA
J: TRBJ2-5
V: TRBV10-3
size: few
DNA: TGTGCCCTGTCCGACAGAGTGGGGGAGACCCAGTACTTC
CDR3: CALSDRVGETQYF

D: TRBD1
J: TRBJ1-2
V: TRBV10-3
size: NA
DNA: TGTGCCATCAGTGAGGACAGGGGTCGCGCCCTCTATGGCTACACCTTC
CDR3: CAISEDRGRALYGYTF

D: NA
J: TRBJ2-5
V: TRBV28
size: NA
DNA: TGTGCCAGCAGTAATGGGGGGACTCAAGAGACCCAGTACTTC
CDR3: CASSNGGTQETQYF

D: NA
J: TRBJ1-5
V: TRBV20-1
size: NA
DNA: TGCAGTGCTAGCGGGGCAGGGCGGCAGCCCCAGCATTTT
CDR3: CSASGAGRQPQHF

D: NA
J: TRBJ1-2
V: TRBV20-1
size: NA
DNA: TGCAGTGCTAGTCTCCCAGGGCAGGGTCATGGCTACACCTTC
CDR3: CSASLPGQGHGYTF

D: NA
J: TRBJ1-2
V: TRBV6-5
size: NA
DNA: TGTGCCAGCAGTTCCCTACCTACAGGATCCTATGGCTACACCTTC
CDR3: CASSSLPTGSYGYTF

D: NA
J: TRBJ2-5
V: TRBV30
size: NA
DNA: TGTGCCTGGAAGGAAGGGTTGCAAGAGACCCAGTACTTC
CDR3: CAWKEGLQETQYF

D: NA
J: TRBJ2-7
V: TRBV7-9
size: many
DNA: TGTGCCAGCAGCTTGGAATTGCTGGACGAGCAGTACTTC
CDR3: CASSLELLDEQYF

D: NA
J: TRBJ2-7
V: TRBV20-1
size: NA
DNA: TGCAGTGCCCACCGGGGCCTGAACTACGAGCAGTACTTC
CDR3: CSAHRGLNYEQYF

D: TRBD1
J: TRBJ1-5
V: TRBV20-1
size: few
DNA: TGCAGTGCTAGAATCCTGAGGGACAGGGGGGATCAGCCCCAGCATTTT
CDR3: CSARILRDRGDQPQHF

D: NA
J: TRBJ2-7
V: TRBV7-8
size: once
DNA: TGTGCCAGCAGCCCACAGGGAGGAGACTACGAGCAGTACTTC
CDR3: CASSPQGGDYEQYF

D: NA
J: TRBJ2-7
V: TRBV19
size: NA
DNA: TGTGCTTGGGACTTGAGCTACGAGCAGTACTTC
CDR3: CAWDLSYEQYF

D: TRBD2
J: TRBJ2-7
V: TRBV20-1
size: NA
DNA: TGCAGAGATTCACTGGGAGGGTGGCGCGAGCAGTACTTC
CDR3: CRDSLGGWREQYF

D: NA
J: TRBJ2-5
V: TRBV5-1
size: NA
DNA: TGCGCCAGCAGCTTTGACACACCGCAAGAGACCCAGTACTTC
CDR3: CASSFDTPQETQYF

D: NA
J: TRBJ1-2
V: TRBV10-1
size: few
DNA: TGCGCCAGCAGTGACGGGAACTATGGCTACACCTTC
CDR3: CASSDGNYGYTF

D: NA
J: TRBJ2-5
V: TRBV7-8
size: many
DNA: TGTGCCAGCACCCCCCTCGGGGACCAAGAGACCCAGTACTTC
CDR3: CASTPLGDQETQYF

D: NA
J: TRBJ1-2
V: TRBV29-1
size: few
DNA: TGCAGCGTTGAGGGCGGGAGCTCTGGCTACACCTTC
CDR3: CSVEGGSSGYTF

D: NA
J: TRBJ2-7
V: TRBV29-1
size: many
DNA: TGCAGCGTTGGGACTCCCTCCTACGAGCAGTACTTC
CDR3: CSVGTPSYEQYF

D: NA
J: TRBJ1-1
V: TRBV29-1
size: once
DNA: TGCAGCACAGGCGTGGGGGGGAGGGATGAAGCTTTCTTT
CDR3: CSTGVGGRDEAFF

D: NA
J: TRBJ1-5
V: TRBV19
size: many
DNA: TGTGCCAGTAGAGTTGGAACAAGCCGTCCTTTGTATAGCAATCAGCCCCAGCATTTT
CDR3: CASRVGTSRPLYSNQPQHF

D: TRBD1
J: TRBJ1-5
V: TRBV10-2
size: many
DNA: TGCGCCAGCAGTCGATGGACCCAGGGGGTGCAGCCCCAGCATTTT
CDR3: CASSRWTQGVQPQHF

D: NA
J: TRBJ2-5
V: TRBV7-9
size: once
DNA: TGTGCCAGCAGCTTCTCGGCATCAAATCAGCCCCAGTACTTC
CDR3: CASSFSASNQPQYF

D: NA
J: TRBJ1-3
V: TRBV20-1
size: NA
DNA: TGCAGTGCTACACAGGGCCCTGGAAACACCATATATTTT
CDR3: CSATQGPGNTIYF

D: NA
J: TRBJ2-3
V: TRBV7-2
size: many
DNA: TGTGCCAGCAGCTTTCTGGATACGCAGTATTTT
CDR3: CASSFLDTQYF

D: NA
J: TRBJ1-1
V: TRBV2
size: NA
DNA: TGTGCCACCTCGAAGGGGGCTGAAGCTTTCTTT
CDR3: CATSKGAEAFF

D: NA
J: TRBJ1-2
V: TRBV5-6
size: many
DNA: TGTGCCAGCAGCCCTTGGACATACTTATCCGCTAACTATGGCTACACCTTC
CDR3: CASSPWTYLSANYGYTF

D: NA
J: TRBJ2-6
V: TRBV6-6
size: NA
DNA: TGTGCCAGCAGACGACAGGGGGCCAACGTCCTGACTTTC
CDR3: CASRRQGANVLTF

D: TRBD1
J: TRBJ1-2
V: TRBV7-2
size: NA
DNA: TGTGCCAGCAGCTTAGTAGGGACAGGGGGCGTGGGCTACACCTTC
CDR3: CASSLVGTGGVGYTF

D: NA
J: TRBJ1-1
V: TRBV9
size: once
DNA: TGTGCCAGCAGCGGTGGTGGGGTACACGCTGAAGCTTTCTTT
CDR3: CASSGGGVHAEAFF

D: TRBD2
J: TRBJ2-7
V: TRBV3-1
size: NA
DNA: TGTGCCAGCAGCCAAGATTTACTAGCGGGCTACGAGCAGTACTTC
CDR3: CASSQDLLAGYEQYF

D: NA
J: TRBJ2-3
V: TRBV29-1
size: NA
DNA: TGCAGCGTTGCTAGCCGATACACAGATACGCAGTATTTT
CDR3: CSVASRYTDTQYF

D: NA
J: TRBJ2-5
V: TRBV7-8
size: NA
DNA: TGTGCCAGCAGCTTATTCGGGTTGGCGGGAGAGACCCAGTACTTC
CDR3: CASSLFGLAGETQYF

D: NA
J: TRBJ1-2
V: TRBV7-8
size: NA
DNA: TGTGCCAGCAGCGATATTTACGGGACTAGCGGGATCTACACCTTC
CDR3: CASSDIYGTSGIYTF

D: NA
J: TRBJ1-5
V: TRBV5-6
size: NA
DNA: TGTGCCAGCAGCCTTCGGACCGGGAGGTCACCCCAGCATTTT
CDR3: CASSLRTGRSPQHF

D: NA
J: TRBJ1-1
V: TRBV7-2
size: many
DNA: TGTGCCAGCAGCGCGGTCATGATCTTCGGATCCGAAGCTTTCTTT
CDR3: CASSAVMIFGSEAFF

D: TRBD1
J: TRBJ2-7
V: TRBV14
size: many
DNA: TGTGCCAGCAGCCATCGGACAGGAGGCTACGAGCAGTACTTC
CDR3: CASSHRTGGYEQYF

D: TRBD1
J: TRBJ2-3
V: TRBV25-1
size: NA
DNA: TGTGCCAGCAGTGCTGGAGGGTCGGACAGGGCGACAGATACGCAGTATTTT
CDR3: CASSAGGSDRATDTQYF